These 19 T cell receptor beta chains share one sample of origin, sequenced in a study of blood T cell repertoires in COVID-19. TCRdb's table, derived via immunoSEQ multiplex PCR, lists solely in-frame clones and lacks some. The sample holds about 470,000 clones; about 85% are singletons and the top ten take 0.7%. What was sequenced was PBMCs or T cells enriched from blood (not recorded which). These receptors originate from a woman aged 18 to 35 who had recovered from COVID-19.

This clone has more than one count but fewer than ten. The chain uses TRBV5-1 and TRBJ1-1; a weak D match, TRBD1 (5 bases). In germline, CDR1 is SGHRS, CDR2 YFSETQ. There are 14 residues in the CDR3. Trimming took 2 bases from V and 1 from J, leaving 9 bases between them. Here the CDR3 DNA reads TGCGCCAGCAGCTTAGTTACAGGGAACACTGAAGCTTTCTTT. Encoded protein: CASSLVTGNTEAFF.

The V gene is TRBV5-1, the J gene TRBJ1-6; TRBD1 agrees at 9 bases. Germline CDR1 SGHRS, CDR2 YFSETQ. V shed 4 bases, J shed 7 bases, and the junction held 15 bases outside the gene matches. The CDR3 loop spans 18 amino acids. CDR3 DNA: TGCGCCAGCAGCCTATGGGCCGTGGGGACAGGGAGCAATTCACCCCTCCACTTT. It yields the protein CASSLWAVGTGSNSPLHF.

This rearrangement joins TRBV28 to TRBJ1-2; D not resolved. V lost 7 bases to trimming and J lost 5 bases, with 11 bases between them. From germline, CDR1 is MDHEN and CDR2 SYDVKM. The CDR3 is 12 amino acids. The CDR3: CASMSGGYGYTF. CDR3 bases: TGTGCCAGCATGTCTGGAGGTTATGGCTACACCTTC.

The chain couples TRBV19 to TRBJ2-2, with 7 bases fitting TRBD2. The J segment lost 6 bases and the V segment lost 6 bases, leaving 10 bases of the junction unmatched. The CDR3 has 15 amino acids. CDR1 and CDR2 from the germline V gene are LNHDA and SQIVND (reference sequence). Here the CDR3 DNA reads TGTGCCAGTAGGGCCCGGGGGGAATTTTCCGGGGAGCTGTTTTTT. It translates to CASRARGEFSGELFF.

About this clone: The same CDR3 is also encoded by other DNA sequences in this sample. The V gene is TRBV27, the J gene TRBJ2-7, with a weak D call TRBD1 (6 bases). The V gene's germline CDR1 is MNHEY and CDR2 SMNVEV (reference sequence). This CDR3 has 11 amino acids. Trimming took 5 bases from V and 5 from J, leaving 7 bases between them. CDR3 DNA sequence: TGTGCCAGCAGTCAGGGGCACGAGCAGTACTTC. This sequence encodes CASSQGHEQYF.

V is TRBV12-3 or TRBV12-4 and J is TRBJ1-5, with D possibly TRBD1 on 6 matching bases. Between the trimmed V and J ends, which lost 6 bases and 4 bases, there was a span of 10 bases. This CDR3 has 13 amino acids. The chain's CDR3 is CASRQQGNQPQHF. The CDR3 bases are TGTGCCAGCAGGCAACAGGGAAATCAGCCCCAGCATTTT.

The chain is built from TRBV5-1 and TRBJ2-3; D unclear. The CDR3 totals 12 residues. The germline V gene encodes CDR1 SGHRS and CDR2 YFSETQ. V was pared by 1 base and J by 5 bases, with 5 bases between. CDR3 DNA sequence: TGCGCCAGCAGCTTGCCAGGAGATACGCAGTATTTT. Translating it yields CASSLPGDTQYF. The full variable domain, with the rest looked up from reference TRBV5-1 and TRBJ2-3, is KAGVTQTPRYLIKTRGQQVTLSCSPISGHRSVSWYQQTPGQGLQFLFEYFSETQRNKGNFPGRFSGRQFSNSRSEMNVSTLELGDSALYLCASSLPGDTQYFGPGTRLTVL.

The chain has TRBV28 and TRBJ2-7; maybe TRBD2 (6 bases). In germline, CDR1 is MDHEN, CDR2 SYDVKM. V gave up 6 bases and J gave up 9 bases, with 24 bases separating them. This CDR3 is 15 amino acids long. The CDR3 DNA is TGTGCCAGCAGCCGTACCGGGAGCCCGAGACTGGGGCAGTACTTC. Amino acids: CASSRTGSPRLGQYF.

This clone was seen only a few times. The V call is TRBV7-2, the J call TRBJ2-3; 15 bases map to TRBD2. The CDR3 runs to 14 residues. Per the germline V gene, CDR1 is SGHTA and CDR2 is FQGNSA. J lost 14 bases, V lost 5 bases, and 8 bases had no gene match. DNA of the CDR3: TGTGCCAGCAGCCCGGGACTAGCGGGGGGTGGTCCGTATTTT. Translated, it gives CASSPGLAGGGPYF.

CDR3 bases: TGTGCCAGCAGCCCTTCAGGGGAAAGGACCGGGGAGCTGTTTTTT. Translation: CASSPSGERTGELFF. This sequence joins TRBV7-9 and TRBJ2-2; weak D call: TRBD1 (6 bases). CDR1 and CDR2 from the germline V gene are SEHNR and FQNEAQ (reference sequence). The CDR3 sequence is 15 residues long. V was shortened by 5 bases and J by 5 bases, with 15 bases between the two germline ends.

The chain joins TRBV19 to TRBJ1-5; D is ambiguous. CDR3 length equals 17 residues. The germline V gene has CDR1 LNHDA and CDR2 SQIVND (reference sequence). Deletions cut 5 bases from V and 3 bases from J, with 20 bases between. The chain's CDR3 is CASSSPTDTPDNQPQHF. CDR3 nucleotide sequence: TGTGCCAGTAGTTCCCCTACAGACACCCCAGACAATCAGCCCCAGCATTTT.

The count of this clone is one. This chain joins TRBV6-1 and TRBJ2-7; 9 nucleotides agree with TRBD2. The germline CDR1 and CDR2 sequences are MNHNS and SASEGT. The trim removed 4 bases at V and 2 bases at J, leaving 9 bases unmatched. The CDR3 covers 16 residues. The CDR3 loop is CASSVLGGGAAYEQYF. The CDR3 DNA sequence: TGTGCCAGCAGTGTTCTCGGCGGGGGGGCCGCCTACGAGCAGTACTTC.

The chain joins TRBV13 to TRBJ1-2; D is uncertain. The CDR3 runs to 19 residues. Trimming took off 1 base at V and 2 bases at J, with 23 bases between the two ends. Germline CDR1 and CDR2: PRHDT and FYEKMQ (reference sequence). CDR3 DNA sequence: TGTGCCAGCAGCTTAGAAACCCCCTTCACTTCGAGGGTAAACTATGGCTACACCTTC. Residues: CASSLETPFTSRVNYGYTF.

CDR3 nucleotides: TGTGCCAGCATAGGGACAGGGCGGCAAGGCTACACCTTC. It specifies CASIGTGRQGYTF. The chain links TRBV5-8 to TRBJ1-2; TRBD1 matches 9 bases. V gave up 6 bases and J gave up 8 bases; unmatched junction bases: 8. CDR1 SGHTS and CDR2 YDEGEE come from the germline V gene. This CDR3 region has 13 residues.

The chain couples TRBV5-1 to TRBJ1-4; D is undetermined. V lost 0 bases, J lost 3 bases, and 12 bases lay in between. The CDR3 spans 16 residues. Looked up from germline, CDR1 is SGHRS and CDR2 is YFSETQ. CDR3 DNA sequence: TGCGCCAGCAGCTTGGGGGCAGGCGGGGCTAATGAAAAACTGTTTTTT. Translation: CASSLGAGGANEKLFF.

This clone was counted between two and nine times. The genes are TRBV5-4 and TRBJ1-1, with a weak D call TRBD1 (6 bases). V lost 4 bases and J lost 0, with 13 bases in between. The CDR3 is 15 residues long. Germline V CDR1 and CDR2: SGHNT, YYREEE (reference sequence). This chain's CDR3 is CASSRGGLLNTEAFF. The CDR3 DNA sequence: TGTGCCAGCAGCCGGGGGGGCTTACTGAACACTGAAGCTTTCTTT. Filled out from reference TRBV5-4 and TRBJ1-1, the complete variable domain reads ETGVTQSPTHLIKTRGQQVTLRCSSQSGHNTVSWYQQALGQGPQFIFQYYREEENGRGNFPPRFSGLQFPNYSSELNVNALELDDSALYLCASSRGGLLNTEAFFGQGTRLTVV.

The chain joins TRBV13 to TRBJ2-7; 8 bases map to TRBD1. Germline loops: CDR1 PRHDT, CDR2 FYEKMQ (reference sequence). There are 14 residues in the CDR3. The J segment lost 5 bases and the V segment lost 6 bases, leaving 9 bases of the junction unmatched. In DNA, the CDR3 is TGTGCCAGCAGGAAGGGGACAGGCAGGGACGAGCAGTACTTC. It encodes CASRKGTGRDEQYF.

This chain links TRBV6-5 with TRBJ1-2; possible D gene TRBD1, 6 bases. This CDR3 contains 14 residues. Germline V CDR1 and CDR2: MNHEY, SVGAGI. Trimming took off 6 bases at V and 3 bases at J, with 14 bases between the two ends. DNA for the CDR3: TGTGCCAGCAGCCCACAGGGTGATCACTATGGCTACACCTTC. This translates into CASSPQGDHYGYTF.

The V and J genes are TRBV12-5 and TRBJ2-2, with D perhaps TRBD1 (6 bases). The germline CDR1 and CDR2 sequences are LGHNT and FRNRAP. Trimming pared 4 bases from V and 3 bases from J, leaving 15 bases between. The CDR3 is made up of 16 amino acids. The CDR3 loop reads CASGSNRDTYTGELFF. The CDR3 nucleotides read TGTGCTAGTGGTTCAAACCGGGACACGTACACCGGGGAGCTGTTTTTT.